The 3 T cell receptor beta chains in this list originate from one sample, sequenced in a study of blood T cell repertoires in COVID-19. The assay was immunoSEQ multiplex PCR, and TCRdb's table has in-frame clones only and misses some. The sample has 250,000 to 350,000 clones, around 91% seen once. Sequencing input: peripheral blood. Receptors originate from an older woman with acute or convalescent COVID-19.

J is TRBJ2-7 and V is TRBV6-1; possibly TRBD2 for D (5 bases). Per germline, CDR1 MNHNS and CDR2 SASEGT. The V and J ends lost 2 bases and 0 bases respectively, with 14 bases between them. CDR3 size: 16 residues. CDR3 protein: CASSENGIIPSYEQYF. CDR3 nucleotides: TGTGCCAGCAGTGAAAACGGGATAATTCCCTCCTACGAGCAGTACTTC.

The chain recombines TRBV30 with TRBJ1-5; D might be TRBD1 (5 bases). CDR3 length equals 13 residues. With 5 bases removed from V and 2 bases from J, the gap between germline ends came to 10 bases. Germline CDR1 is GTSNPN and CDR2 is SVGIG (reference sequence). CDR3 residues: CAWGIRGNQPQHF. The CDR3 DNA is TGTGCCTGGGGGATCAGGGGCAATCAGCCCCAGCATTTT.

The gene calls are TRBV7-2 and TRBJ2-1; D is uncertain. CDR3 length: 16 amino acids. CDR1 and CDR2 from the germline V gene are SGHTA and FQGNSA. V gave up 0 bases and J gave up 2 bases, with 11 bases separating them. The CDR3 DNA is TGTGCCAGCAGCTTAGCCATAGTCTCCACCTACAATGAGCAGTTCTTC. Its translation is CASSLAIVSTYNEQFF.